This TCR beta chain emerged from a study of cytomegalovirus exposure and HLA in healthy donors. Study-level information: The 550 to 700 first-cohort repertoires and the approximately 110 validation repertoires shared the same platform, a later analysis reported.

Germline CDR1 is SGHDN and CDR2 is FVKESK. The germline V and J ends were trimmed by 0 bases and 13 bases, with 9 bases remaining between them. The CDR3 is made up of 12 amino acids. TCRdb keeps only in-frame clones here, not all; method: immunoSEQ multiplex PCR. This sample has some 110,000 clones, with around 88% found just once. The study, taken as a whole, reports: In vitro checks showed that three CMV-associated chains really do target CMV antigens. TCR beta chains numbering more than 150 were designated cytomegalovirus-associated.

Donors came from a validation cohort of over a hundred subjects, distinct from the first 666-subject cohort. Turning to this clone: The antigen remains unidentified.

This chain uses TRBV14 with TRBJ1-4; D is unresolved. The clonotype was recovered from a man aged 18-30 years in good health and CMV-seronegative. The specimen was PBMCs. The CDR3 loop reads CASSQEPYGLFF. The CDR3 coding sequence is TGTGCCAGCAGCCAAGAACCGTACGGACTGTTTTTT.